This T cell receptor (beta chain) was captured in a study of T cells after yellow fever vaccination. This clonotype has a count of ten or more. Using its own MiXCR run on the 5' RACE reads, TCRdb lists one record per CDR3 protein. The table includes 9,500 to 15,000 distinct CDR3 sequences, about 6.1% detected once. The CDR3 spans 15 residues. Trimming took 3 bases from V and 3 from J, leaving 17 bases between them. CDR1 SQVTM and CDR2 ANQGSEA come from the germline V gene. The TCR sequence derives from a man younger than 45 who received the YFV17D yellow fever vaccine. The starting material was PBMCs, either bulk or a sorted T-cell subset (CD4+, CD8+, memory, or dextramer-sorted; not recorded which), obtained on the day of the yellow fever booster vaccination. The chain recombines TRBV29-1 with TRBJ1-2, with D perhaps TRBD1 (5 bases). CDR3 region: CSVDRGASHYYGYTF. The CDR3 DNA follows: TGCAGCGTTGATCGCGGGGCTAGCCACTACTATGGCTACACCTTC.